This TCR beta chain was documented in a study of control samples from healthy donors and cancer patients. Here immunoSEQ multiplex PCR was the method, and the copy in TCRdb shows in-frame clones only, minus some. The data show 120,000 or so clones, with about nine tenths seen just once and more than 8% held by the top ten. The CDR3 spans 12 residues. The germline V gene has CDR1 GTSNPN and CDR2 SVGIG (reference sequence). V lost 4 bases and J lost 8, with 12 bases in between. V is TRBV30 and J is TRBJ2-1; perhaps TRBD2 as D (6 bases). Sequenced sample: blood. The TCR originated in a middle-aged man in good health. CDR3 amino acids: CAWNAGTYEQFF. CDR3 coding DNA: TGTGCCTGGAACGCAGGGACTTATGAGCAGTTCTTC.